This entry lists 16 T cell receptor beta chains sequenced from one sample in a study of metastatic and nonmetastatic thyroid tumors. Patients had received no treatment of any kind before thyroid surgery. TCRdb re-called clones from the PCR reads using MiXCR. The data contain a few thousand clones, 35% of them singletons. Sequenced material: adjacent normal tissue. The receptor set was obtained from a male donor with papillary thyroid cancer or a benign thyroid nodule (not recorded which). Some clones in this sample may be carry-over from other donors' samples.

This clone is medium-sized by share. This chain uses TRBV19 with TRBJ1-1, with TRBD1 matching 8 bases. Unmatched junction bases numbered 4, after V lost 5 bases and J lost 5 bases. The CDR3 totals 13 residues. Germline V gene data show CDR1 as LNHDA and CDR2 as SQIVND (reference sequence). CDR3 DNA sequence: TGTGCCAGTAGTCGGACAGGGAGAACTGAAGCTTTCTTT. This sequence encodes CASSRTGRTEAFF.

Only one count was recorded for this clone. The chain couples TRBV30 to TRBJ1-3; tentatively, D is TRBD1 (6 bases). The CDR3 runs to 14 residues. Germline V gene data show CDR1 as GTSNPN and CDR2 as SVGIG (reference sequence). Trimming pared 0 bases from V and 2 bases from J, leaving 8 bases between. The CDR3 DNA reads TGTGCCTGGAGTGTATGGGACACTGGAAACACCATATATTTT. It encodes CAWSVWDTGNTIYF. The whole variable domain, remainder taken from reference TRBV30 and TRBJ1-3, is SQTIHQWPATLVQPVGSPLSLECTVEGTSNPNLYWYRQAAGRGLQLLFYSVGIGQISSEVPQNLSASRPQDRQFILSSKKLLLSDSGFYLCAWSVWDTGNTIYFGEGSWLTVV.

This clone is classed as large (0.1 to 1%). The CDR3 region has the DNA TGTGCCAGCAGTACACCTGACAGCAGGATCATGAACACTGAAGCTTTCTTT. Its protein is CASSTPDSRIMNTEAFF. The genes are TRBV2 and TRBJ1-1, with D tentatively TRBD1 (5 bases). Germline V lookup: CDR1 SNHLY, CDR2 FYNNEI. V lost 5 bases, J lost 0 bases, and 19 bases lay in between. The CDR3 sequence is 17 residues long.

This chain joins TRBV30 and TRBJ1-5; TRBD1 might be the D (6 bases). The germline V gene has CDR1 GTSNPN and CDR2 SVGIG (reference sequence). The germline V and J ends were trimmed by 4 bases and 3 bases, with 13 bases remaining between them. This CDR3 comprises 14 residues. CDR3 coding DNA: TGTGCCTGGACTGGGGCAGGGGACAATCAGCCCCAGCATTTT. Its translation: CAWTGAGDNQPQHF.

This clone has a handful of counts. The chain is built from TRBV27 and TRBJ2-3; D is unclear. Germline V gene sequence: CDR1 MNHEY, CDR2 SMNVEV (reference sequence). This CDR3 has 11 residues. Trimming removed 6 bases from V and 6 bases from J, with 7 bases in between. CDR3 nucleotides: TGTGCCAGCAGATTAACCGATACGCAGTATTTT. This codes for CASRLTDTQYF.

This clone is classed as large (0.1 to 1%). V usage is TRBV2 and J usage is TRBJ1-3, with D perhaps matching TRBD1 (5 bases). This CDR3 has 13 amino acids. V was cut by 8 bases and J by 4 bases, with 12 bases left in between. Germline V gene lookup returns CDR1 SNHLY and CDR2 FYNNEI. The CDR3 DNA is TGTGCCAGCGGCTCGAGGGGCGGAAACACCATATATTTT. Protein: CASGSRGGNTIYF.

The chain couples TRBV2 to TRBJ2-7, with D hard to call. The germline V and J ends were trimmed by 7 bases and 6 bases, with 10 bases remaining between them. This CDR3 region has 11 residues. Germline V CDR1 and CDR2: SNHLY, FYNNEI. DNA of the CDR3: TGTGCCAGCACCGGCAAGGCCGAGCAGTACTTC. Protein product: CASTGKAEQYF.

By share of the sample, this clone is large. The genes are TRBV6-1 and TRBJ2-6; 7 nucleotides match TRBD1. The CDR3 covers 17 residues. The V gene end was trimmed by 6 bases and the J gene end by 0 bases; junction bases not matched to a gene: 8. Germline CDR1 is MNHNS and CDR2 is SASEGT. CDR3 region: CASSSGQFYSGANVLTF. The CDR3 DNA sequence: TGTGCCAGCAGCTCGGGACAGTTTTACTCTGGGGCCAACGTCCTGACTTTC.

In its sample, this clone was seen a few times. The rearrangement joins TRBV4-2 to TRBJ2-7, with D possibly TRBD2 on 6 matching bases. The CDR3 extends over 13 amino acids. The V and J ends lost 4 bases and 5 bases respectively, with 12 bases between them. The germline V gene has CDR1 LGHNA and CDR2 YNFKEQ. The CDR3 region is CASSPTRTDEQYF. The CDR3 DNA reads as TGTGCCAGCAGCCCGACTAGAACCGACGAGCAGTACTTC.

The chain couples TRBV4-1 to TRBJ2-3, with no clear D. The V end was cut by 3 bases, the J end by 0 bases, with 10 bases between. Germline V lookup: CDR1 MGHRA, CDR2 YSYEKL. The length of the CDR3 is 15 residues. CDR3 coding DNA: TGCGCCAGCAGCCAGTACCATCCTAGCACAGATACGCAGTATTTT. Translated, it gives CASSQYHPSTDTQYF.

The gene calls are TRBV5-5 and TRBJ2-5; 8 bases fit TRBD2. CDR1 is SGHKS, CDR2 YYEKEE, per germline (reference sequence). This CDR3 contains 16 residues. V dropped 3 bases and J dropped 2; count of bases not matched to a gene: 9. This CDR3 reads CASSSTSGGGQETQYF. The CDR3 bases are TGTGCCAGCAGCTCCACTAGCGGAGGGGGACAAGAGACCCAGTACTTC.

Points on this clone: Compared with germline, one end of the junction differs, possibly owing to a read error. The CDR3 loop reads CATSFWGRWDEQFF. The DNA for the CDR3 is TGTGCCACCAGCTTCTGGGGTCGATGGGATGAGCAGTTCTTC. This chain links TRBV7-8 with TRBJ2-1; D call uncertain. CDR1 is SGHVS and CDR2 is FQNEAQ in the germline V gene. The CDR3 is 14 residues long.

The CDR3 protein is CASSPRAPGRQYF. In DNA, the CDR3 is TGTGCCAGCAGTCCCCGGGCCCCGGGGAGACAGTATTTT. This chain joins TRBV28 and TRBJ2-3; the D gene is possibly TRBD2 (5 bases). The CDR3 has 13 amino acids. Between the trimmed V and J ends, which lost 5 bases and 12 bases, there was a span of 18 bases. From germline, CDR1 is MDHEN and CDR2 SYDVKM. The entire variable domain, with the rest obtained from reference TRBV28 and TRBJ2-3, is as follows: DVKVTQSSRYLVKRTGEKVFLECVQDMDHENMFWYRQDPGLGLRLIYFSYDVKMKEKGDIPEGYSVSREKKERFSLILESASTNQTSMYLCASSPRAPGRQYFGPGTRLTVL.

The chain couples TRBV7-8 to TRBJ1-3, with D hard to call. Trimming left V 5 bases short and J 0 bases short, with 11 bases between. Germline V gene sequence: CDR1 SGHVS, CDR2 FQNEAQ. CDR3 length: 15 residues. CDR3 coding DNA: TGTGCCAGCAGCCCCTCGACCCTCTCTGGAAACACCATATATTTT. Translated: CASSPSTLSGNTIYF.

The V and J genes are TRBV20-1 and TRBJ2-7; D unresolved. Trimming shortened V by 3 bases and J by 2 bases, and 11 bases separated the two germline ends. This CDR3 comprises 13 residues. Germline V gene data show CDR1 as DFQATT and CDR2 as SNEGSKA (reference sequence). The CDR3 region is CSASKGAAYEQYF. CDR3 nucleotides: TGCAGTGCTAGTAAGGGCGCTGCCTACGAGCAGTACTTC.

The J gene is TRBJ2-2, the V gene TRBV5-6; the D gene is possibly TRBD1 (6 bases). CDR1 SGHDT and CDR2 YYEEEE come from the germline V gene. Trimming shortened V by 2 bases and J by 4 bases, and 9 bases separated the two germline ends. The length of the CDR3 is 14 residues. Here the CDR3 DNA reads TGTGCCAGCAGCTTAACAGGGAGCACCGGGGAGCTGTTTTTT. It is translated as CASSLTGSTGELFF.